This TCR beta chain stems from a study of early T cells in non-severe SARS-CoV-2 infection. As for the study in general: Alpha and beta chains were unpaired, from unsorted whole-blood bulk RNA.

Individual cDNA molecules received unique molecular identifiers. From the 5' RACE reads, TCRdb called clonotypes with MiXCR, one entry per CDR3 protein. The sample includes 75,000 or so distinct CDR3 sequences, 14% of them seen just once. The CDR3 length is 14 residues. Per the germline V gene, CDR1 is SQVTM and CDR2 is ANQGSEA. The sample holds many counts of this clonotype. A read error may be the cause here, since a much bigger clone is one base away. V is TRBV29-1 and J is TRBJ1-1; D is possibly TRBD1 (6 bases). This TCR came from an adult who was a healthcare worker with PCR-confirmed SARS-CoV-2 infection or an uninfected control (not recorded which). The sequencing sample was made of whole blood. The CDR3 nucleotides read TGCAGCGTTGAACGGCAGGGGTTGCACACTGAAGTTTTCTTT. Translating it yields CSVERQGLHTEVFF.